This T cell receptor (beta chain) was profiled in a study of cytomegalovirus exposure and HLA in healthy donors. Study-wide background: The study placed around 80% of its 398 genotyped donors in the Caucasian-associated ancestry cluster.

Donors counted as nominally healthy when sampled, yet unrecorded immune exposures were likely. Notes on the study in general: Among TCR beta chains of equal frequency, HLA-associated ones were more clonally expanded in a later analysis.

PCR was performed using 60 Vbeta and 13 Jbeta primers. Generated by immunoSEQ multiplex PCR, the TCRdb table keeps only in-frame clones and is missing some. The table lists 150,000 to 200,000 clones, around 82% of them singletons. Note on this clone: The target antigen is unknown.

Sequenced sample: PBMCs. The receptor was derived from a man aged 18-30 years in good health and CMV-seronegative.

The CDR3: CASSSTGTSGRRYNEQFF. The CDR3 nucleotides are TGTGCCAGCAGCTCAACCGGGACTAGCGGGAGAAGGTACAATGAGCAGTTCTTC. The chain employs TRBV5-6 and TRBJ2-1; 14 bases agree with TRBD2. Germline-derived CDR1 and CDR2 are SGHDT and YYEEEE. The ends lost 3 bases at V and 4 bases at J; junction bases unmatched: 9. The CDR3 covers 18 residues. The whole variable domain, remainder taken from reference TRBV5-6 and TRBJ2-1, is DAGVTQSPTHLIKTRGQQVTLRCSPKSGHDTVSWYQQALGQGPQFIFQYYEEEERQRGNFPDRFSGHQFPNYSSELNVNALLLGDSALYLCASSSTGTSGRRYNEQFFGPGTRLTVL.